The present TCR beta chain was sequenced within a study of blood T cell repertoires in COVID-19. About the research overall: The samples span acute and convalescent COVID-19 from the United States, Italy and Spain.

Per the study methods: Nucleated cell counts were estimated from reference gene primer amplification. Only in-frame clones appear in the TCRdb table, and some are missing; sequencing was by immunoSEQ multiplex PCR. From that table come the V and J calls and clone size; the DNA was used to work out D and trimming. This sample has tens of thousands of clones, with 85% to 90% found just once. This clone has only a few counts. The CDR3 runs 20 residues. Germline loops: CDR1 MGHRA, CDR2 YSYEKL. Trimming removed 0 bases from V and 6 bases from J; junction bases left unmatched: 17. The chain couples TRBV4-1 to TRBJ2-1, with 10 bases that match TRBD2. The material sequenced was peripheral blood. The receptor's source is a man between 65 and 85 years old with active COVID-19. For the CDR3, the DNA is TGCGCCAGCAGCCAAGAGAGGACAGGCCCTGGACTAGCGGTATTCAATGAGCAGTTCTTC. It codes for CASSQERTGPGLAVFNEQFF.